Below, 16 T cell receptor beta chains from the same sample are listed, as sequenced in a study of post-analysis software for immune sequencing data. The antigens of these receptors remain unknown. The study's findings and limits: Patients used about 5 TRBV segments, including TRBV5-6, TRBV5-1 and TRBV20-1, more often than controls.

Unique molecular identifiers were built into the TCR beta cDNA libraries. In TCRdb, the PCR reads were re-called with MiXCR into one record per CDR3 protein. The profile shows a few hundred thousand distinct CDR3 sequences, roughly 38% of them singletons. Specimen: blood. The origin of the receptors is a girl aged 10 to 17 with multiple sclerosis.

The genes are TRBV29-1 and TRBJ1-5; 7 bases map to TRBD1. Trimming removed 5 bases from V and 7 bases from J; junction bases left unmatched: 8. Germline CDR1 reads SQVTM; CDR2 reads ANQGSEA. The length of the CDR3 is 13 residues. Here the CDR3 reads CSVRQGERQPQHF. Here the CDR3 DNA reads TGCAGCGTTCGGCAGGGGGAAAGGCAGCCCCAGCATTTT.

The rearrangement links TRBV7-9 to TRBJ1-2; D is possibly TRBD1 (6 bases). Germline CDR1 and CDR2: SEHNR and FQNEAQ (reference sequence). Trimming cost V 5 bases and J 4 bases, with 20 bases left between them. The CDR3 contains 16 residues. The CDR3 protein is CASSAQQGRRSYGYTF. The CDR3 DNA sequence: TGTGCCAGCAGCGCCCAACAGGGTCGACGCTCCTATGGCTACACCTTC. The complete variable domain, with remaining parts taken from reference TRBV7-9 and TRBJ1-2, reads DTGVSQNPRHKITKRGQNVTFRCDPISEHNRLYWYRQTLGQGPEFLTYFQNEAQLEKSRLLSDRFSAERPKGSFSTLEIQRTEQGDSAMYLCASSAQQGRRSYGYTFGSGTRLTVV.

The chain joins TRBV6-2 or TRBV6-3 to TRBJ2-1; a weak D match, TRBD2 (6 bases). Germline lookup yields CDR1 MNHEY and CDR2 SVGEGT. V dropped 10 bases and J dropped 4 bases, with 17 bases sitting between them. The CDR3 runs 14 residues. In DNA form, the CDR3 reads TGTGCCACTTCGCGGGACTCCCCATACAATGAGCAGTTCTTC. Protein sequence: CATSRDSPYNEQFF.

This clonotype came up a few times. The V and J genes are TRBV5-1 and TRBJ2-5, with a weak D call TRBD2 (7 bases). The J call may be wrong; the DNA end is better matched by TRBJ2-7. Germline lookup yields CDR1 SGHRS and CDR2 YFSETQ. The CDR3 sequence is 13 residues long. CDR3 sequence: CASSLEGGLEQYF. DNA for the CDR3: TGCGCCAGCAGCTTAGAGGGGGGGCTCGAGCAGTACTTC.

This chain links TRBV10-3 with TRBJ2-3; D unclear. Per germline, CDR1 ENHRY and CDR2 SYGVKD. This CDR3 spans 13 amino acids. The V and J ends lost 0 bases and 11 bases respectively, with 12 bases between them. CDR3 amino acids: CAISESGSGKQYF. Written as DNA, the CDR3 is TGTGCCATCAGTGAGTCTGGTTCTGGAAAGCAGTATTTT.

This sequence joins TRBV4-1 and TRBJ2-3, with unresolved D. V lost 4 bases, J lost 6 bases, and 8 bases lay in between. The germline CDR1 and CDR2 sequences are MGHRA and YSYEKL. The CDR3 length is 12 residues. DNA of the CDR3: TGCGCCAGCAGCCCCGCCAAGGATACGCAGTATTTT. This encodes CASSPAKDTQYF.

This clonotype was seen a handful of times. The chain is built from TRBV7-9 and TRBJ2-4; weak D call: TRBD2 (6 bases). V lost 3 bases to trimming and J lost 3 bases, with 18 bases between them. Germline V gene sequence: CDR1 SEHNR, CDR2 FQNEAQ (reference sequence). The CDR3 sequence is 17 residues long. The CDR3 loop is CASSFWGGSGVKNIQYF. CDR3 sequence (DNA): TGTGCCAGCAGCTTCTGGGGAGGTTCGGGGGTCAAAAACATTCAGTACTTC. The variable domain in full, completed from reference TRBV7-9 and TRBJ2-4, reads DTGVSQNPRHKITKRGQNVTFRCDPISEHNRLYWYRQTLGQGPEFLTYFQNEAQLEKSRLLSDRFSAERPKGSFSTLEIQRTEQGDSAMYLCASSFWGGSGVKNIQYFGAGTRLSVL.

The chain combines TRBV7-8 with TRBJ1-2; 11 nucleotides line up with TRBD1. CDR1 and CDR2 (germline): SGHVS, FQNEAQ. Trimming cost V 10 bases and J 3 bases; bases outside gene matches: 7. The CDR3 has 14 residues. The CDR3 here is CAIIRTGGDYGYTF. CDR3 coding DNA: TGTGCCATCATCAGGACAGGGGGCGACTATGGCTACACCTTC.

This clonotype was observed a few times. The chain carries TRBV28 and TRBJ2-5; D perhaps matches TRBD1 (6 bases). Germline V lookup: CDR1 MDHEN, CDR2 SYDVKM. Trimming removed 3 bases at V and 5 bases at J, with 13 bases between. The CDR3 spans 14 residues. For the CDR3, the DNA is TGTGCCAGCAGTTTGCAGGGGTCAGGGGAGACCCAGTACTTC. It translates to CASSLQGSGETQYF. Using reference TRBV28 and TRBJ2-5 for the parts outside the CDR3, the full variable domain is DVKVTQSSRYLVKRTGEKVFLECVQDMDHENMFWYRQDPGLGLRLIYFSYDVKMKEKGDIPEGYSVSREKKERFSLILESASTNQTSMYLCASSLQGSGETQYFGPGTRLLVL.

This rearrangement joins TRBV6-5 to TRBJ2-7; 11 bases map to TRBD2. Unmatched junction bases numbered 3, after V lost 0 bases and J lost 2 bases. This CDR3 is 16 amino acids long. The V gene's germline CDR1 is MNHEY and CDR2 SVGAGI. The CDR3 sequence is CASSYSASGGTYEQYF. The CDR3 coding sequence is TGTGCCAGCAGTTACTCGGCTAGCGGGGGGACCTACGAGCAGTACTTC.

This chain uses TRBV12-3 or TRBV12-4 with TRBJ2-5, with D maybe TRBD2 (6 bases). V was shortened by 7 bases and J by 1 base, with 13 bases between the two germline ends. This CDR3 region has 14 residues. CDR3 protein: CASTLNSGQETQYF. The CDR3 DNA sequence: TGTGCCAGCACTCTAAATAGCGGCCAAGAGACCCAGTACTTC.

This rearrangement joins TRBV7-2 to TRBJ2-5, with TRBD1 matching over 7 bases. With 4 bases clipped from V and 5 bases from J, the junction kept 7 bases outside the gene matches. Germline V lookup: CDR1 SGHTA, CDR2 FQGNSA. This CDR3 spans 14 amino acids. CDR3 sequence reads: CASSSRQGRETQYF. For the CDR3, the DNA is TGTGCCAGCAGCTCCCGACAGGGCCGGGAGACCCAGTACTTC.

The gene calls are TRBV29-1 and TRBJ1-1; unclear D gene. Germline-derived CDR1 and CDR2 are SQVTM and ANQGSEA. Trimming stripped 1 base from V and 2 bases from J, with 11 bases between. This CDR3 is 14 amino acids long. CDR3 residues: CSVEGAALNTEAFF. In DNA form, the CDR3 reads TGCAGCGTTGAAGGGGCAGCTTTAAACACTGAAGCTTTCTTT.

The rearrangement links TRBV12-3 or TRBV12-4 to TRBJ1-2; 11 nucleotides line up with TRBD1. CDR3 length: 15 residues. Germline trimming cut 7 bases from V and 2 bases from J; bases unmatched to any gene: 6. CDR3 loop: CASNTGQGDNYGYTF. For the CDR3, the DNA is TGTGCCAGCAACACGGGACAGGGGGACAACTATGGCTACACCTTC.

This clonotype occurred a few times. This chain connects TRBV12-3 or TRBV12-4 to TRBJ2-7, with D possibly being TRBD2 (6 bases). Near its end, the DNA agrees better with TRBJ2-5, so the J call may be wrong. This CDR3 is built from 11 residues. The CDR3 protein is CASMGGGTQYF. CDR3 DNA: TGTGCCAGTATGGGAGGAGGGACCCAGTACTTC.

V gene TRBV29-1 combines with J gene TRBJ2-3; maybe TRBD2 (7 bases). V was trimmed by 5 bases and J by 6 bases, leaving 18 bases between them. This CDR3 region has 14 residues. CDR1 and CDR2 (germline): SQVTM, ANQGSEA. In DNA, the CDR3 is TGCAGCGTTTTGGGGGGGCCAGTTTCTGATACGCAGTATTTT. Translated, it gives CSVLGGPVSDTQYF.